These 4 T cell receptor beta chains originate from one sample sequenced in a study of cytomegalovirus exposure and HLA in healthy donors (dated by TCRdb to about 2017). Libraries were constructed by the immunoSEQ multiplex PCR assay. The multiplex PCR relied on a mix of 60 forward primers for TCR Vbeta segments and 13 reverse primers for TCR Jbeta segments. What TCRdb holds here is the immuneACCESS table cut down to in-frame rearrangements. Part of the clones is not present; checked against another copy, under half of the missing clones reflect an unresolved V gene, and the others are unexplained. This sample gives approximately 160,000 clones in total; 77% of them show up just once. 1.6% of the sample is taken by the ten largest. Specimen: PBMCs. The receptors stem from a woman under 40 in good health and CMV-seronegative.

This clone has only one observation. The V gene is TRBV7-9, the J gene TRBJ1-4; D call uncertain. Trimming cost V 2 bases and J 3 bases, with 19 bases left between them. The germline CDR1 and CDR2 sequences are SEHNR and FQNEAQ (reference sequence). The CDR3 is 18 residues long. The CDR3 reads CASSLQGGRKASNEKLFF. For the CDR3, the DNA is TGTGCCAGCAGCTTACAAGGAGGCAGGAAGGCCTCTAATGAAAAACTGTTTTTT.

The chain is built from TRBV7-2 and TRBJ2-1; tentatively, D is TRBD1 (6 bases). CDR3 length: 16 amino acids. The germline V gene encodes CDR1 SGHTA and CDR2 FQGNSA. V dropped 0 bases and J dropped 9 bases, with 18 bases sitting between them. The CDR3 DNA is TGTGCCAGCAGCTTAGCCCGGACCAGGGGAAGTGGTGAGCAGTTCTTC. It translates to CASSLARTRGSGEQFF.

The rearrangement links TRBV29-1 to TRBJ2-2; D perhaps matches TRBD1 (6 bases). Germline V gene lookup returns CDR1 SQVTM and CDR2 ANQGSEA. Between the trimmed V and J ends, which lost 7 bases and 1 base, there was a span of 10 bases. This CDR3 has 13 amino acids. The CDR3 sequence: CSAPGQNTGELFF. DNA of the CDR3: TGCAGCGCCCCGGGACAGAACACCGGGGAGCTGTTTTTT.

In its sample, this clone was seen a few times. This chain joins TRBV4-2 and TRBJ2-2; 7 bases are a match to TRBD1. Trimming at V came to 2 bases and at J to 4 bases, leaving 1 base not matched to a gene. The germline CDR1 and CDR2 sequences are LGHNA and YNFKEQ. The CDR3 runs 14 residues. This chain's CDR3 is CASSQNRGTGELFF. The CDR3 nucleotides read TGTGCCAGCAGCCAAAACAGGGGCACCGGGGAGCTGTTTTTT.